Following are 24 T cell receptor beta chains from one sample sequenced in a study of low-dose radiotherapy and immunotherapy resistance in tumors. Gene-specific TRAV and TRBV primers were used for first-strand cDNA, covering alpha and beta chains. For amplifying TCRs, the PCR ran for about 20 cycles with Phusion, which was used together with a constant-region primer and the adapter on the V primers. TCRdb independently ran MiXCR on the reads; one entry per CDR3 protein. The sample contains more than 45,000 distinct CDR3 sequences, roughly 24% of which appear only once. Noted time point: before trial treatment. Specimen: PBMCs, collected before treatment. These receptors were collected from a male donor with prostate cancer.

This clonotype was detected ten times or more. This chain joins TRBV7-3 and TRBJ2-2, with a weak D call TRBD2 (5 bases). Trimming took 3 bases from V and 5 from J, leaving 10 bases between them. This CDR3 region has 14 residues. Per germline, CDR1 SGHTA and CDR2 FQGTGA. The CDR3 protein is CASSLWRATGELFF. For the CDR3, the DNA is TGTGCCAGCAGCTTGTGGCGGGCAACCGGGGAGCTGTTTTTT.

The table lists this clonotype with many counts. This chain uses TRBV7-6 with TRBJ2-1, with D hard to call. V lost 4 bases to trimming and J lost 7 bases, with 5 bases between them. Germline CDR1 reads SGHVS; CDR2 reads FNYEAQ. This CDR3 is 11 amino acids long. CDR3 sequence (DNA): TGTGCCAGCAGCTCCTTAAATGAGCAGTTCTTC. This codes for CASSSLNEQFF.

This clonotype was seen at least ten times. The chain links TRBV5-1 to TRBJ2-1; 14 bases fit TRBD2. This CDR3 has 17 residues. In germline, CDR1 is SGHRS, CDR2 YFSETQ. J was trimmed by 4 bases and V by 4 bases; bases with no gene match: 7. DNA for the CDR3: TGCGCCAGCAGCGGGGGACTAGCGGGAGTTGGGTACAATGAGCAGTTCTTC. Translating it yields CASSGGLAGVGYNEQFF. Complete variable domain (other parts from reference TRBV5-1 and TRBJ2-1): KAGVTQTPRYLIKTRGQQVTLSCSPISGHRSVSWYQQTPGQGLQFLFEYFSETQRNKGNFPGRFSGRQFSNSRSEMNVSTLELGDSALYLCASSGGLAGVGYNEQFFGPGTRLTVL.

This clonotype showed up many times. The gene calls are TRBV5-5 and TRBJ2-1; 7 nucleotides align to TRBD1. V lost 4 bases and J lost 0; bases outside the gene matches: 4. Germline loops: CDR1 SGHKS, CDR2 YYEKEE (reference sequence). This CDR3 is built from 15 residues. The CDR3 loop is CASSIRDSSYNEQFF. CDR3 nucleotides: TGTGCCAGCAGCATCCGGGACAGCTCCTACAATGAGCAGTTCTTC.

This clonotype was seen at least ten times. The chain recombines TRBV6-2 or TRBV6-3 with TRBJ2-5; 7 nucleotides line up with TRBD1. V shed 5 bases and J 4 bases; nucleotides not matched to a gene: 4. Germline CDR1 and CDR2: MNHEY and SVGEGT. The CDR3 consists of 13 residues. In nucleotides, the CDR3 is TGTGCCAGCAGTGGTGGGGACAGAGAGACCCAGTACTTC. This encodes CASSGGDRETQYF.

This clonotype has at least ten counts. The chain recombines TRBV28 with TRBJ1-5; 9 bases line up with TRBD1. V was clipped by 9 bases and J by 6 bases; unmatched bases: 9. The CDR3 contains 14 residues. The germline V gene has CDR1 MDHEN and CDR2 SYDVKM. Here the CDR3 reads CASLDRGITQPQHF. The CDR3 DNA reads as TGTGCCAGTCTAGACAGGGGGATTACTCAGCCCCAGCATTTT.

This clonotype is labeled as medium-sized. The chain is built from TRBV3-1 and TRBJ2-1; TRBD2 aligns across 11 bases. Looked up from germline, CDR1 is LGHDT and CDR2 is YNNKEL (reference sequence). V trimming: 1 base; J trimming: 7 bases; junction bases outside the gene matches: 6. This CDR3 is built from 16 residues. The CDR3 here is CASSQGGPSGRNEQFF. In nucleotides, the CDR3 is TGTGCCAGCAGCCAAGGGGGGCCTAGCGGGAGGAATGAGCAGTTCTTC.

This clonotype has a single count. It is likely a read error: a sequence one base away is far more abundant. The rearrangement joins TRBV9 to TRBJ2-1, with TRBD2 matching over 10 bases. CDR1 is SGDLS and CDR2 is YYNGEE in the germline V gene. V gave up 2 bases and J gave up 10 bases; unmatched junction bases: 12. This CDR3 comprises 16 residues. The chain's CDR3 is CASSVASGRPFYEQFF. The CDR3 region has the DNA TGTGCCAGCAGCGTGGCTAGCGGGAGACCTTTCTACGAGCAGTTCTTC.

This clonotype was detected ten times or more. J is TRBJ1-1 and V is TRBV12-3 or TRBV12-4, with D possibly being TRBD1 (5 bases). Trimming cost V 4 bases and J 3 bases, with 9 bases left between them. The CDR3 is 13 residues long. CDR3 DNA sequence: TGTGCCAGCAGTTACCGCAGGGACACTGAAGCTTTCTTT. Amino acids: CASSYRRDTEAFF.

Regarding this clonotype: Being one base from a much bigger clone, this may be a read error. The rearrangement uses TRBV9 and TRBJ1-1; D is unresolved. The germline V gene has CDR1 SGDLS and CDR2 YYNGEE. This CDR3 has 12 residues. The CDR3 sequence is CANSEQNTEAFF. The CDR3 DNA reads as TGTGCCAACAGCGAGCAGAACACTGAAGCTTTCTTT. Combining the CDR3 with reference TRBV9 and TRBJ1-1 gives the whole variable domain DSGVTQTPKHLITATGQRVTLRCSPRSGDLSVYWYQQSLDQGLQFLIQYYNGEERAKGNILERFSAQQFPDLHSELNLSSLELGDSALYFCANSEQNTEAFFGQGTRLTVV.

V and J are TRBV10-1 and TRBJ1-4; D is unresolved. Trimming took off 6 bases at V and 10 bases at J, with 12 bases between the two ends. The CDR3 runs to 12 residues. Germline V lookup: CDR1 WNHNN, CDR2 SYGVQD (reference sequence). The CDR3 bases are TGCGCCAGCAGCCCGGACGAGGGAAAACTGTTTTTT. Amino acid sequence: CASSPDEGKLFF.

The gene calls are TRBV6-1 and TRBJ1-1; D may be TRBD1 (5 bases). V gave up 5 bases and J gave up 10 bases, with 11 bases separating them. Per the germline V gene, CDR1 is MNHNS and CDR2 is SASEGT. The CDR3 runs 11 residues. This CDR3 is CASSYQGAAFF. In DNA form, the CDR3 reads TGTGCCAGCAGTTATCAGGGAGCAGCTTTCTTT.

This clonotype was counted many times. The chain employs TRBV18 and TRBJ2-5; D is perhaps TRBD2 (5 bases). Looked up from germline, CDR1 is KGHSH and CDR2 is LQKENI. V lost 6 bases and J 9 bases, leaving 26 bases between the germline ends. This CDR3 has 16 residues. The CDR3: CASSITPGGAPGAQYF. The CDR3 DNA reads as TGTGCCAGCTCGATCACCCCCGGCGGTGCGCCCGGGGCCCAGTACTTC. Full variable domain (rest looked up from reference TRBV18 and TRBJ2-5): NAGVMQNPRHLVRRRGQEARLRCSPMKGHSHVYWYRQLPEEGLKFMVYLQKENIIDESGMPKERFSAEFPKEGPSILRIQQVVRGDSAAYFCASSITPGGAPGAQYFGPGTRLLVL.

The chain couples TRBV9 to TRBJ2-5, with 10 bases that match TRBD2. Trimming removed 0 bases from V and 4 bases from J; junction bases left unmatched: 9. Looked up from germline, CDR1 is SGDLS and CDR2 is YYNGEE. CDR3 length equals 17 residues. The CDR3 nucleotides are TGTGCCAGCAGCGTAGGGCCCCAGCGGGGGGGCCGAGAGACCCAGTACTTC. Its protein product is CASSVGPQRGGRETQYF.

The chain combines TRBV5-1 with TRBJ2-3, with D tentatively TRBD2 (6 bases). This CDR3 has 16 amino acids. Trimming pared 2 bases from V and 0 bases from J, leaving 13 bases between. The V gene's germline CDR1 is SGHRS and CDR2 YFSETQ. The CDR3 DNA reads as TGCGCCAGCAGCTTTCGGGGGTCGACTAGCACAGATACGCAGTATTTT. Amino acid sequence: CASSFRGSTSTDTQYF.

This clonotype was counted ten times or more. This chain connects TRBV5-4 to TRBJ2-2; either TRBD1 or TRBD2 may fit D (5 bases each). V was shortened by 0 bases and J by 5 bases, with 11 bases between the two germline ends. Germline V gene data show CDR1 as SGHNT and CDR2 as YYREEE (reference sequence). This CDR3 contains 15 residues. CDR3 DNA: TGTGCCAGCAGCTTGGGGGCAGGGAGAACCGGGGAGCTGTTTTTT. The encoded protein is CASSLGAGRTGELFF.

The CDR3 here is CASSQDDRSTDTQYF. For the CDR3, the DNA is TGTGCCAGCAGCCAAGATGATCGGAGCACAGATACGCAGTATTTT. This chain connects TRBV4-2 to TRBJ2-3; D is undetermined. Germline V lookup: CDR1 LGHNA, CDR2 YNFKEQ. The CDR3 is made up of 15 amino acids. Trimming pared 0 bases from V and 0 bases from J, leaving 7 bases between.

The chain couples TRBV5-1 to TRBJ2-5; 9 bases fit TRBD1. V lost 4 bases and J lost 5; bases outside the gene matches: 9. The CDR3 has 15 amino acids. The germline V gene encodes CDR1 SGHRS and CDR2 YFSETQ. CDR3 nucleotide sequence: TGCGCCAGCAGCCCCCCAACAGGGGGCAGGGAGACCCAGTACTTC. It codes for CASSPPTGGRETQYF.

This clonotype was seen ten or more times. The CDR3 DNA reads as TGTGCCAGCAGCCCAGGGTTTCGTCAAGCTTTCTTT. Translated: CASSPGFRQAFF. V gene TRBV3-1 combines with J gene TRBJ1-1, with a weak D call TRBD1 (5 bases). Trimming took 4 bases from V and 9 from J, leaving 12 bases between them. The germline V gene has CDR1 LGHDT and CDR2 YNNKEL (reference sequence). This CDR3 is built from 12 residues. The full variable domain, in which reference TRBV3-1 and TRBJ1-1 provide the parts outside the CDR3, is DTAVSQTPKYLVTQMGNDKSIKCEQNLGHDTMYWYKQDSKKFLKIMFSYNNKELIINETVPNRFSPKSPDKAHLNLHINSLELGDSAVYFCASSPGFRQAFFGQGTRLTVV.

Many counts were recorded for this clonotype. The DNA of the CDR3 is TGTGCCTGGAGTGTACGGGGCGGTCAGCCCCAGCATTTT. Encoded protein: CAWSVRGGQPQHF. The V gene is TRBV30, the J gene TRBJ1-5; a weak D match, TRBD1 (5 bases). Germline V lookup: CDR1 GTSNPN, CDR2 SVGIG (reference sequence). The CDR3 is 13 amino acids. V was shortened by 0 bases and J by 6 bases, with 9 bases between the two germline ends.

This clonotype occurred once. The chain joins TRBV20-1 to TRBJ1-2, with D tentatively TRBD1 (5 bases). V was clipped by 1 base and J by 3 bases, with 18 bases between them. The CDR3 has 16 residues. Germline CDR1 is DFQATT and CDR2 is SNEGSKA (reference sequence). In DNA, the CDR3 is TGCAGTGCTAGAGGGGACGGCTTGGCCGATTACTATGGCTACACCTTC. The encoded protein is CSARGDGLADYYGYTF.

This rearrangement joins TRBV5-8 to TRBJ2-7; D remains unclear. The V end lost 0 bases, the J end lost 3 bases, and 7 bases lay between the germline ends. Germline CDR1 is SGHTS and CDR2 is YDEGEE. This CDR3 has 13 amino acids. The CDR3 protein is CASSLDGDYEQYF. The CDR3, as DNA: TGTGCCAGCAGCTTGGACGGTGACTACGAGCAGTACTTC.

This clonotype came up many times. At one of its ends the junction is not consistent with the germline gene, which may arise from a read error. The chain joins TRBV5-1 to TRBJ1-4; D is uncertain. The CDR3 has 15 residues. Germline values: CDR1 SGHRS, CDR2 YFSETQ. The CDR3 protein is CASSPTGGTNEKLFF. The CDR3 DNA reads TGTGCCAGCAGCCCGACGGGAGGAACTAATGAAAAACTGTTTTTT.

This CDR3 is CASSLGYRGVWNEQFF. The CDR3 DNA follows: TGCGCCAGCAGCTTGGGGTACAGGGGTGTTTGGAATGAGCAGTTCTTC. This chain uses TRBV5-1 with TRBJ2-1; 7 nucleotides align to TRBD1. This CDR3 is built from 16 residues. Trimming removed 0 bases from V and 7 bases from J; junction bases left unmatched: 10. The germline V gene has CDR1 SGHRS and CDR2 YFSETQ.